This T cell receptor beta chain emerged from a study of OX40 agonist ivuxolimab in advanced cancers. Broader study findings: Relative to CD4+, CD8+ T cells held more expanded clones on average.

The method was immunoSEQ multiplex PCR; TCRdb's version includes in-frame clones alone and lacks a portion of them. The repertoire holds more than 60,000 clones, about 88% seen once, with around 0.97% in the top ten. This CDR3 has 15 residues. Trimming left V 0 bases short and J 5 bases short, with 11 bases between. Germline V gene lookup returns CDR1 SSHAT and CDR2 FNYEAQ (reference sequence). Concerning this clone itself: Its specificity is unknown. The sample carries other DNA sequences with the same CDR3.

The TCR originated in an adult with an advanced solid tumor such as melanoma, head and neck, liver or kidney cancer. The input for sequencing was CD4+ or CD8+ T cells sorted from blood, taken in a trial of the OX40 agonist ivuxolimab. V gene TRBV7-7 combines with J gene TRBJ2-1, with D perhaps TRBD2 (7 bases). CDR3 region: CASSLAGGPDNEQFF. In DNA, the CDR3 is TGTGCCAGCAGCTTAGCGGGGGGGCCAGACAATGAGCAGTTCTTC.